Listed below are T cell receptor beta chains from one sample, sequenced in a study of identical twins. TCRdb passed the 5' RACE reads through MiXCR, listing each CDR3 protein once. The sample records 600,000 to 850,000 distinct CDR3 sequences, roughly 20% being singletons. This sample also appeared in a second study, on T cells expressing NK-cell markers.

Sequencing used PBMCs. The receptors come from a young woman in good health. CDR3s include the opening cysteine and the closing phenylalanine or tryptophan. The D gene is left open where the match is weak. For some rows the clone size is stated as once, few or many, or as a class when expanded; others skip it.

clone_size	v_call	d_call	j_call	cdr3_aa	cdr3_nt
few	TRBV14	NA	TRBJ2-1	CASSQGLTRNNEQFF	TGTGCCAGCAGCCAAGGACTTACGAGAAACAATGAGCAGTTCTTC
NA	TRBV12-3/TRBV12-4	NA	TRBJ2-3	CASSFSGGSADTQYF	TGTGCCAGCAGTTTTAGTGGAGGAAGCGCAGATACGCAGTATTTT
few	TRBV12-3/TRBV12-4	TRBD2	TRBJ2-1	CASTLAGVRDEQFF	TGTGCCAGCACCCTAGCGGGAGTCAGGGATGAGCAGTTCTTC
NA	TRBV20-1	NA	TRBJ2-2	CSAIGTGNTGELFF	TGCAGTGCGATCGGGACGGGGAACACCGGGGAGCTGTTTTTT
few	TRBV12-3/TRBV12-4	TRBD1	TRBJ1-2	CASSSRTGGLRYGYTF	TGTGCCAGCAGTTCCCGGACAGGGGGTTTGCGCTATGGCTACACCTTC
few	TRBV12-3/TRBV12-4	NA	TRBJ1-2	CASAYRAGGTGYTF	TGTGCCAGCGCTTACAGGGCTGGGGGAACTGGCTACACCTTC
NA	TRBV11-2	NA	TRBJ2-7	CASRLSNLEQYF	TGTGCCAGCCGCCTTTCGAACCTCGAGCAGTACTTC
few	TRBV6-5	NA	TRBJ2-5	CASHYGETQYF	TGTGCCAGCCACTACGGGGAGACCCAGTACTTC
NA	TRBV29-1	TRBD2	TRBJ2-3	CSATIAGGTDTQYF	TGCAGCGCAACGATAGCGGGGGGCACAGATACGCAGTATTTT
NA	TRBV5-1	TRBD1	TRBJ1-6	CASRYRGPRSPLHF	TGCGCCAGCAGGTACAGGGGGCCAAGGTCACCCCTCCACTTT
NA	TRBV9	TRBD2	TRBJ2-1	CASSHLAGGPHEQFF	TGTGCCAGCAGCCATCTAGCGGGGGGGCCACATGAGCAGTTCTTC
NA	TRBV6-1	TRBD2	TRBJ2-1	CASGGEGSGRVHEQFF	TGTGCCAGCGGGGGAGAAGGAAGCGGGAGGGTGCATGAGCAGTTCTTC
many	TRBV2	NA	TRBJ2-1	CASSRTDYNEQFF	TGTGCCAGCAGCAGGACAGATTACAATGAGCAGTTCTTC
NA	TRBV9	NA	TRBJ2-1	CASSAVERQLSYNEQFF	TGTGCCAGCAGCGCCGTGGAAAGGCAGCTCTCCTACAATGAGCAGTTCTTC
once	TRBV6-1	TRBD2	TRBJ2-2	CASSFGTSPGELFF	TGTGCCAGCAGCTTCGGGACTAGCCCCGGGGAGCTGTTTTTT
few	TRBV5-8	NA	TRBJ1-2	CASSLAGVNYGYTF	TGTGCCAGCAGCTTGGCCGGGGTTAACTATGGCTACACCTTC
few	TRBV10-1	NA	TRBJ2-7	CASSESTGTAAYEQYF	TGCGCCAGCAGTGAGTCAACTGGAACCGCCGCCTACGAGCAGTACTTC
few	TRBV6-5	TRBD2	TRBJ2-1	CASSYSRLAGDNEQFF	TGTGCCAGCAGTTACTCGAGACTAGCGGGGGACAATGAGCAGTTCTTC
few	TRBV5-1	NA	TRBJ2-7	CASSLAVTGRDYEQYF	TGCGCCAGCAGCTTGGCCGTTACAGGGAGAGACTACGAGCAGTACTTC
NA	TRBV19	TRBD2	TRBJ2-1	CASSLAAPNPRFF	TGTGCCAGTAGCCTAGCGGCCCCAAACCCGCGGTTCTTC
NA	TRBV20-1	NA	TRBJ2-7	CSAINPRGRPYSYEQYF	TGCAGTGCTATTAATCCTCGGGGGCGGCCGTACTCCTACGAGCAGTACTTC
few	TRBV6-5	NA	TRBJ2-3	CASSYRRTPGGTDTQYF	TGTGCCAGCAGTTACCGCAGGACCCCCGGAGGCACAGATACGCAGTATTTT
few	TRBV9	NA	TRBJ2-6	CASSVGLSGANVLTF	TGTGCCAGCAGCGTAGGTCTCTCTGGGGCCAACGTCCTGACTTTC
few	TRBV20-1	NA	TRBJ1-1	CSARQGLRNTEAFF	TGCAGTGCTAGACAGGGGCTCCGGAACACTGAAGCTTTCTTT
many	TRBV12-3/TRBV12-4	NA	TRBJ2-2	CASSSSYANTGELFF	TGTGCCAGCAGTTCCTCGTACGCGAACACCGGGGAGCTGTTTTTT
few	TRBV5-1	NA	TRBJ1-2	CASSLEGDAGYTF	TGCGCCAGCAGCTTGGAAGGGGACGCTGGCTACACCTTC
few	TRBV10-3	NA	TRBJ1-3	CAISAQGGSGNTIYF	TGTGCCATCAGTGCTCAAGGAGGTTCAGGAAACACCATATATTTT
NA	TRBV10-2	TRBD2	TRBJ2-7	CASKDGAGSYEQYF	TGCGCCAGCAAGGACGGAGCGGGAAGCTACGAGCAGTACTTC
few	TRBV6-5	NA	TRBJ2-1	CASSYSISRNEQFF	TGTGCCAGCAGTTACTCGATCTCTCGGAATGAGCAGTTCTTC
NA	TRBV5-1	NA	TRBJ2-7	CASSSSRDSSYEQYF	TGCGCCAGCAGCTCTTCCCGGGACTCCTCCTACGAGCAGTACTTC
NA	TRBV20-1	TRBD2	TRBJ2-5	CSAPVAGGPSETQYF	TGCAGTGCCCCTGTAGCGGGAGGGCCGTCAGAGACCCAGTACTTC
NA	TRBV20-1	NA	TRBJ2-3	CSANRGDTQYF	TGCAGTGCTAATCGGGGAGATACGCAGTATTTT
few	TRBV4-1	NA	TRBJ1-4	CASSPFPFKGTNEKLFF	TGCGCCAGCAGCCCCTTCCCTTTTAAAGGGACTAATGAAAAACTGTTTTTT
few	TRBV15	TRBD2	TRBJ2-1	CATRGGRAPSNEQFF	TGTGCCACCAGGGGAGGGAGGGCACCCTCCAATGAGCAGTTCTTC
NA	TRBV5-1	TRBD2	TRBJ2-3	CASSPQTSGDTDTQYF	TGCGCCAGCAGCCCTCAGACTAGCGGGGACACAGATACGCAGTATTTT
NA	TRBV11-2	NA	TRBJ2-2	CASSFLGGRDTGELFF	TGTGCCAGCAGCTTTTTGGGGGGCAGAGACACCGGGGAGCTGTTTTTT
many	TRBV19	NA	TRBJ2-4	CASSGQSRDIQYF	TGTGCCAGTAGTGGACAATCCAGGGACATTCAGTACTTC
many	TRBV12-3/TRBV12-4	NA	TRBJ2-7	CASRRTGGTYEQYF	TGTGCCAGCAGGCGGACAGGAGGGACCTACGAGCAGTACTTC
NA	TRBV4-3	TRBD2	TRBJ2-1	CASSQSSGRAPYNEQFF	TGCGCCAGCAGCCAATCTAGCGGGAGGGCCCCATACAATGAGCAGTTCTTC
NA	TRBV12-3/TRBV12-4	NA	TRBJ1-6	CASSLGGGLHF	TGTGCCAGCAGTTTAGGCGGGGGCCTCCACTTT
few	TRBV20-1	TRBD1	TRBJ2-7	CSAGDRGKKVDEQYF	TGCAGTGCTGGGGACAGGGGAAAAAAGGTGGACGAGCAGTACTTC
NA	TRBV6-2/TRBV6-3	TRBD1	TRBJ2-5	CASSYQGADQETQYF	TGTGCCAGCAGTTATCAGGGGGCGGATCAAGAGACCCAGTACTTC
NA	TRBV5-1	TRBD2	TRBJ2-4	CASSFAGEHIQYF	TGCGCCAGCAGCTTCGCGGGGGAGCACATTCAGTACTTC